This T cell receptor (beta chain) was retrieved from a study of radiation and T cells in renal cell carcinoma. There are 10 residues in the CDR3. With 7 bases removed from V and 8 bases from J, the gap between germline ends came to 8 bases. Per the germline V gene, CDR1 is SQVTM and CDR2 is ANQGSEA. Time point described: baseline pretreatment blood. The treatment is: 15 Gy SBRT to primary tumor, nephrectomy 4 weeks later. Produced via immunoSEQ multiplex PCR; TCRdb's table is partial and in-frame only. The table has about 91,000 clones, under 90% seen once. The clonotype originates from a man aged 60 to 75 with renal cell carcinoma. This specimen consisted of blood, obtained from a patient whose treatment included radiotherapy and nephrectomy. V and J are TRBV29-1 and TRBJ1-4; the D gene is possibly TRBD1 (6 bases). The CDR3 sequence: CSGGGEKLFF. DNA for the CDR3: TGCAGCGGAGGGGGGGAAAAACTGTTTTTT.